The sequence of this TCR beta chain was determined in a study of regulatory T cells in long-lasting Graves disease. The wider study: Persistent cases took antithyroid drugs over 5 years and stayed TSH receptor antibody positive. Regarding the study as a whole: Sample size was small, which may have lowered accuracy. Persistent disease showed a preference for TRBV28, TRBJ1-2 and TRBJ2-5. Among the persistent patients, 2,500 to 3,000 public clonotypes were shared, more than the approximately 1,000 shared among new patients.

Comments on this clonotype: Its antigen is undetermined.

The CDR3 runs 14 residues. Germline loops: CDR1 SGHVS, CDR2 FNYEAQ. V dropped 3 bases and J dropped 1 base, with 9 bases sitting between them. CDR3-region Arm-PCR and iRepertoire HTBI primers produced the TCR beta libraries. TCRdb independently ran MiXCR on the multiplex PCR reads; one entry per CDR3 protein. There are 650,000 to 700,000 distinct CDR3 sequences in the sample; roughly 30% occur only once, and about 42% lies in the top ten. Time point defined: persistent/refractory GD, antithyroid drugs over 5 years with positive TRAb. Preparation of the TCR library used RNA extracted from PBMCs. The TCR was taken from a female donor with Graves disease. The V and J genes are TRBV7-6 and TRBJ1-1; a possible D gene is TRBD1 (5 bases). Sequenced material: peripheral blood mononuclear cells (PBMCs), taken when the disease was refractory, from a patient treated with antithyroid drugs. The CDR3 bases are TGTGCCAGCAGCTTCTCGGACACGAACACTGAAGCTTTCTTT. Protein sequence: CASSFSDTNTEAFF.